The 2 T cell receptor beta chains below come from one sample, sequenced in a study of cytomegalovirus exposure and HLA in healthy donors. Primers for the PCR totalled 60 Vbeta and 13 Jbeta. Clones were sequenced by immunoSEQ multiplex PCR, and TCRdb holds only the in-frame ones, with some missing. The data hold over 150,000 clones, with under 85% observed a single time. The sequenced sample consisted of PBMCs. The receptors stem from a man younger than 30 in good health and CMV-seronegative.

In DNA form, the CDR3 reads TGTGCCAGCAGTGATGGCAGGGGAAACACCGGGGAGCTGTTTTTT. Translated: CASSDGRGNTGELFF. The rearrangement joins TRBV6-4 to TRBJ2-2, with D possibly matching TRBD1 (6 bases). The germline V gene encodes CDR1 MRHNA and CDR2 SNTAGT. The CDR3 runs to 15 residues. Trimming removed 3 bases at V and 2 bases at J, with 10 bases between.

This rearrangement joins TRBV7-9 to TRBJ2-5; D unresolved. Matching the DNA end better, TRBJ2-7 makes the J call doubtful. CDR1 is SEHNR and CDR2 is FQNEAQ in the germline V gene (reference sequence). The CDR3 runs 16 residues. Here the CDR3 reads CASSPPYSRNTYEQYF. The DNA for the CDR3 is TGTGCCAGCAGCCCTCCTTACTCCCGAAATACCTACGAGCAGTACTTC.